This section outlines one T cell receptor beta chain sequence together with its context. The CDR3 contains 13 residues. Trimming shortened V by 4 bases and J by 7 bases, and 10 bases separated the two germline ends. Germline V gene lookup returns CDR1 KGHSH and CDR2 LQKENI. The data stem from a study of T cell responses to AZD1222 COVID-19 vaccine. Method: immunoSEQ multiplex PCR; TCRdb's copy keeps in-frame clones and lacks some. The sample has 120,000 to 150,000 clones, around 89% seen once. The specimen was peripheral blood, collected 28 days after the second AZD1222 dose. This clonotype originated in an adult who received the AZD1222 COVID-19 vaccine. The chain recombines TRBV18 with TRBJ1-4; D is undetermined. DNA for the CDR3: TGTGCCAGCTCACTGATAGTTAGTGAAAAACTGTTTTTT. Translated: CASSLIVSEKLFF.